Here is one T cell receptor beta chain with its context. Participants' own reports of clinical history determined their cohort assignment. Among Cohort 3 donors, those recovered had two negative PCRs, clearance, or symptom resolution. The entry originates in a study of blood T cell repertoires in COVID-19. Across the study: Researchers got acute and convalescent COVID-19 samples from the United States, Italy and Spain. From T cells, B-cell-depleted T cells, or PBMCs came the material, which was cDNA or gDNA.

Data came from immunoSEQ multiplex PCR; TCRdb stores just in-frame clones and leaves some out. The sample has about half a million clones, around 85% seen once. Germline V CDR1 and CDR2: SGHRS, YFSETQ. Trimming took 4 bases from V and 0 from J, leaving 14 bases between them. The CDR3 is 16 amino acids. Sequenced: PBMCs or T cells enriched from blood (not recorded which). This TCR came from a woman in her sixties who had recovered from COVID-19. V usage is TRBV5-1 and J usage is TRBJ2-1; D is possibly TRBD2 (5 bases). DNA for the CDR3: TGCGCCAGCAGCGGTTGGGGAGAAAGCTCCTACAATGAGCAGTTCTTC. Encoded protein: CASSGWGESSYNEQFF.